Listed here are 7 T cell receptor beta chains from one sample, sequenced in a study of cytomegalovirus exposure and HLA in healthy donors. 60 Vbeta and 13 Jbeta primers were used in PCR. Sequencing used immunoSEQ multiplex PCR; TCRdb keeps in-frame clones, though not all of them. The sample holds 150,000 to 200,000 clones; about four fifths are singletons and the top ten take about 1.7%. The sequencing sample was made of PBMCs. The receptors shown here come from a woman aged 18-29 years in good health and CMV-seronegative.

This chain's CDR3 is CACIGDSYNSPLHF. In DNA, the CDR3 is TGTGCCTGCATAGGGGATTCCTATAATTCACCCCTCCACTTT. J is TRBJ1-6 and V is TRBV30; weak D call: TRBD1 (5 bases). The germline gives CDR1 GTSNPN, CDR2 SVGIG (reference sequence). The CDR3 is 14 residues long. Trimming took off 6 bases at V and 1 base at J, with 10 bases between the two ends.

The chain uses TRBV7-6 and TRBJ2-3, with 15 bases lining up with TRBD2. Germline V lookup: CDR1 SGHVS, CDR2 FNYEAQ. J lost 1 base, V lost 8 bases, and 13 bases had no gene match. The CDR3 length is 19 residues. The CDR3 reads CASALLPGLAGGRTDTQYF. The CDR3 DNA sequence: TGTGCCAGCGCCTTATTACCGGGACTAGCGGGAGGACGCACAGATACGCAGTATTTT.

The gene calls are TRBV4-3 and TRBJ1-3; no clear D gene. CDR1 and CDR2 from the germline V gene are LGHNA and YSLEER. The V end lost 0 bases, the J end lost 4 bases, and 4 bases lay between the germline ends. The CDR3 extends over 13 amino acids. CDR3 coding DNA: TGCGCCAGCAGCCAAGATTCAGGAAACACCATATATTTT. Translating gives CASSQDSGNTIYF.

The rearrangement links TRBV6-5 to TRBJ2-1; D uncertain. The V end lost 2 bases, the J end lost 9 bases, and 11 bases lay between the germline ends. The CDR3 runs to 13 residues. Germline lookup yields CDR1 MNHEY and CDR2 SVGAGI. CDR3 sequence reads: CASSYLGSGEQFF. DNA for the CDR3: TGTGCCAGCAGTTACCTCGGTAGTGGTGAGCAGTTCTTC.

This clone has a handful of counts. The CDR3 DNA sequence: TGTGCCAGCAGTGAGACAGGGTTTATGAACACTGAAGCTTTCTTT. As protein: CASSETGFMNTEAFF. This chain connects TRBV2 to TRBJ1-1; TRBD1 matches 7 bases. The V segment lost 3 bases and the J segment 0 bases; nucleotides outside the gene matches: 4. Germline V gives CDR1 SNHLY, CDR2 FYNNEI. The CDR3 covers 15 residues.

This rearrangement joins TRBV6-5 to TRBJ1-2; 7 positions match TRBD1. The CDR3 runs 15 residues. The junction had 8 bases not matched to a gene; V was cut back by 2 bases and J by 5 bases. CDR1 and CDR2 (germline): MNHEY, SVGAGI. The CDR3 DNA reads as TGTGCCAGCAGTTACGGAGAGGGGACAGCATATGGCTACACCTTC. Translated, it gives CASSYGEGTAYGYTF.

This chain connects TRBV6-1 to TRBJ1-4; TRBD1 aligns across 8 bases. The germline V gene has CDR1 MNHNS and CDR2 SASEGT. The CDR3 is 15 residues long. With V trimmed by 3 bases and J by 4 bases, 4 bases remained unmatched. CDR3 amino acids: CASSDQGALNEKLFF. CDR3 nucleotides: TGTGCCAGCAGTGACCAGGGGGCGCTTAATGAAAAACTGTTTTTT.